The 23 T cell receptor beta chains below come from one sample, sequenced in a study of control samples from healthy donors and cancer patients. The method was immunoSEQ multiplex PCR; TCRdb's version includes in-frame clones alone and lacks a portion of them. The table has tens of thousands of clones, around 83% seen once. The sample taken for sequencing was PBMCs. The receptor set was obtained from a man aged 55 to 70 with colorectal cancer.

This clone was observed a handful of times. The chain joins TRBV4-3 to TRBJ2-5, with 8 bases identical to TRBD2. The CDR3 is 20 amino acids. Germline V CDR1 and CDR2: LGHNA, YSLEER. With 0 bases clipped from V and 5 bases from J, the junction kept 20 bases outside the gene matches. CDR3 sequence: CASSQETGWSSGGSHETQYF. The CDR3 coding sequence is TGCGCCAGCAGCCAAGAAACAGGCTGGTCGAGCGGGGGCTCCCACGAGACCCAGTACTTC.

This clone was recorded once. The CDR3 is CASSAGTENTEAFF. CDR3 sequence (DNA): TGCGCCAGCAGCGCAGGGACGGAGAACACTGAAGCTTTCTTT. The V and J genes are TRBV5-1 and TRBJ1-1; maybe TRBD1 (5 bases). With 4 bases removed from V and 1 base from J, the gap between germline ends came to 11 bases. Germline V lookup: CDR1 SGHRS, CDR2 YFSETQ. The CDR3 is 14 amino acids.

The rearrangement joins TRBV15 to TRBJ1-1; D call uncertain. CDR1 is LNHNV and CDR2 is YYDKDF in the germline V gene (reference sequence). Deletions cut 0 bases from V and 1 base from J, with 15 bases between. CDR3 size: 17 residues. CDR3 DNA sequence: TGTGCCACCAGCAGAGATCACGGGCTGGCGGGGAACACTGAAGCTTTCTTT. Its protein is CATSRDHGLAGNTEAFF.

In nucleotides, the CDR3 is TGTGCCAGCAGCCAAGAACACTTCTCTGGAAACACCATATATTTT. Its translation is CASSQEHFSGNTIYF. The V call is TRBV14, the J call TRBJ1-3; D is unclear. CDR1 and CDR2 from the germline V gene are SGHDN and FVKESK. CDR3 size: 15 residues. The V end lost 0 bases, the J end lost 0 bases, and 6 bases lay between the germline ends.

The V and J genes are TRBV19 and TRBJ2-7; no clear D. Germline loops: CDR1 LNHDA, CDR2 SQIVND (reference sequence). With 5 bases removed from V and 3 bases from J, the gap between germline ends came to 11 bases. This CDR3 comprises 13 residues. The CDR3 coding sequence is TGTGCCAGTAGTCAGTGGAGTGACTACGAGCAGTACTTC. It specifies CASSQWSDYEQYF. The full variable domain, rest sourced from reference TRBV19 and TRBJ2-7, is DGGITQSPKYLFRKEGQNVTLSCEQNLNHDAMYWYRQDPGQGLRLIYYSQIVNDFQKGDIAEGYSVSREKKESFPLTVTSAQKNPTAFYLCASSQWSDYEQYFGPGTRLTVT.

The rearrangement uses TRBV18 and TRBJ1-1, with 12 nucleotides matching TRBD1. Germline V gives CDR1 KGHSH, CDR2 LQKENI. After removal of 5 bases from V and 3 bases from J, the junction contained 1 base not matched to a gene. The CDR3 has 14 amino acids. CDR3 DNA: TGTGCCAGCTCAGGGACAGGGGGCGACACTGAAGCTTTCTTT. This translates into CASSGTGGDTEAFF. The full variable domain, with the rest looked up from reference TRBV18 and TRBJ1-1, is NAGVMQNPRHLVRRRGQEARLRCSPMKGHSHVYWYRQLPEEGLKFMVYLQKENIIDESGMPKERFSAEFPKEGPSILRIQQVVRGDSAAYFCASSGTGGDTEAFFGQGTRLTVV.

This chain links TRBV21-1 with TRBJ1-5; TRBD1, the D gene given by the table, was not confirmed from the DNA. TRBV21-1 is termed a pseudogene. The CDR3 runs to 15 residues. The CDR3 region has the DNA TGTGCCAGCAGCACGACACAGGGAAAAGATCAGCCCCAGCATTTT. This codes for CASSTTQGKDQPQHF.

The V gene is TRBV27, the J gene TRBJ2-2; perhaps TRBD2 as D (6 bases). V was cut by 5 bases and J by 4 bases, with 11 bases left in between. Germline CDR1 reads MNHEY; CDR2 reads SMNVEV (reference sequence). There are 14 residues in the CDR3. CDR3 in DNA: TGTGCCAGCAGTCTTTTCGGGGGCACCGGGGAGCTGTTTTTT. This gives the protein CASSLFGGTGELFF.

The CDR3 coding sequence is TGTGCCAGCAGCGGGACTTTTTCCTACAATGAGCAGTTCTTC. Residues: CASSGTFSYNEQFF. J is TRBJ2-1 and V is TRBV3-1 (or the pseudogene TRBV3-2), with a weak D call TRBD2 (6 bases). V lost 5 bases to trimming and J lost 1 base, with 9 bases between them. The CDR3 covers 14 residues. In germline, CDR1 is LGHDT, CDR2 YNNKEL (reference sequence).

The chain couples TRBV7-7 to TRBJ2-2; TRBD1 agrees at 7 bases. Germline V lookup: CDR1 SSHAT, CDR2 FNYEAQ (reference sequence). The CDR3 runs to 15 residues. V shed 5 bases and J 4 bases; nucleotides not matched to a gene: 7. CDR3 nucleotides: TGTGCCAGCAGCAGGGGGCAGGGCGGCACCGGGGAGCTGTTTTTT. Translation: CASSRGQGGTGELFF.

The J gene is TRBJ1-1, the V gene TRBV18; D remains unclear. The CDR3 is 13 amino acids. Germline CDR1 and CDR2: KGHSH and LQKENI. V shed 0 bases and J shed 5 bases, with 7 bases lying between them. CDR3 protein: CASSPPQFTEAFF. The CDR3 coding sequence is TGTGCCAGCTCACCACCACAGTTTACTGAAGCTTTCTTT.

The chain couples TRBV21-1 to TRBJ1-1; the listed D gene, TRBD1, was not tested against the DNA. TRBV21-1 is a pseudogene. This CDR3 spans 9 amino acids. The CDR3 protein is CASSKEGYF. The CDR3 DNA is TGTGCCAGCAGCAAAGAGGGGTATTTT.

V is TRBV1 and J is TRBJ2-7; the table gives TRBD2 as D, unverified against the DNA. TRBV1 is assigned pseudogene status. The CDR3 is 14 amino acids. CDR3 protein: CTSSPPGMGYEQYV. The CDR3 DNA reads TGCACCAGCAGCCCCCCCGGGATGGGGTACGAGCAGTACGTC.

The chain couples TRBV15 to TRBJ2-5; D might be TRBD2 (5 bases). The CDR3 spans 16 residues. CDR1 and CDR2 (germline): LNHNV, YYDKDF (reference sequence). The V gene lost 7 bases and the J gene lost 1 base, with 19 bases spanning the gap. In DNA form, the CDR3 reads TGTGCCACCACCCGATCCTCGACTACCGCCCAAGAGACCCAGTACTTC. Its translation: CATTRSSTTAQETQYF.

V usage is TRBV29-1 and J usage is TRBJ1-2; D may be TRBD1 (5 bases). The CDR3 is 11 amino acids. Germline assignment: CDR1 SQVTM and CDR2 ANQGSEA. Trimming shortened V by 5 bases and J by 5 bases, and 9 bases separated the two germline ends. In nucleotides, the CDR3 is TGCAGCGTTTCTGAGGGGTATGGCTACACCTTC. Encoded protein: CSVSEGYGYTF.

In this sample, this clone turned up a few times. V usage is TRBV2 and J usage is TRBJ1-1; the D is unclear. Germline V gene lookup returns CDR1 SNHLY and CDR2 FYNNEI. The CDR3 runs 14 residues. Trimming stripped 3 bases from V and 4 bases from J, with 12 bases between. This CDR3 is CASSDYATFTEAFF. The CDR3 DNA is TGTGCCAGCAGTGATTACGCGACATTCACTGAAGCTTTCTTT.

The chain employs TRBV5-5 and TRBJ2-7; the D is unclear. V was cut by 4 bases and J by 9 bases, with 14 bases left in between. The CDR3 totals 12 residues. Germline V gene sequence: CDR1 SGHKS, CDR2 YYEKEE (reference sequence). Written as DNA, the CDR3 is TGTGCCAGCAGCCCGGACCTTCTACGGCAGTACTTC. Translating it yields CASSPDLLRQYF.

The V call is TRBV6-6, the J call TRBJ1-5; D perhaps matches TRBD1 (6 bases). CDR1 MNHNY and CDR2 SVGAGI come from the germline V gene (reference sequence). Trimming took 2 bases from V and 1 from J, leaving 9 bases between them. The CDR3 contains 15 residues. CDR3 nucleotide sequence: TGTGCCAGCAGTTACGCAGGGGCCAGCAATCAGCCCCAGCATTTT. It yields the protein CASSYAGASNQPQHF.

The CDR3 loop reads CASSSLDRNTEAFF. The DNA for the CDR3 is TGTGCCAGCAGTTCCTTGGACAGGAACACTGAAGCTTTCTTT. The chain carries TRBV2 and TRBJ1-1, with D perhaps matching TRBD1 (6 bases). The germline gives CDR1 SNHLY, CDR2 FYNNEI. V shed 5 bases and J shed 1 base, with 11 bases lying between them. CDR3 length: 14 residues. The full variable domain, its missing parts supplied by reference TRBV2 and TRBJ1-1, is EPEVTQTPSHQVTQMGQEVILRCVPISNHLYFYWYRQILGQKVEFLVSFYNNEISEKSEIFDDQFSVERPDGSNFTLKIRSTKLEDSAMYFCASSSLDRNTEAFFGQGTRLTVV.

The V gene is TRBV9, the J gene TRBJ1-1; D is perhaps TRBD1 (5 bases). CDR3 size: 14 residues. CDR1 is SGDLS and CDR2 is YYNGEE in the germline V gene. The V end lost 4 bases, the J end lost 2 bases, and 12 bases lay between the germline ends. The chain's CDR3 is CASSRDGGNTEAFF. The CDR3 nucleotides are TGTGCCAGCAGCCGGGACGGTGGAAACACTGAAGCTTTCTTT.

CDR3 sequence reads: CASSSTRPFIAGGPETQYF. CDR3 bases: TGTGCCAGCAGCTCGACACGACCCTTCATAGCGGGGGGGCCAGAGACCCAGTACTTC. The rearrangement links TRBV11-3 to TRBJ2-5, with 11 bases matching TRBD2. Trimming cost V 4 bases and J 4 bases; bases outside gene matches: 17. This CDR3 spans 19 amino acids. From germline, CDR1 is SGHNT and CDR2 YENEEA.

The chain recombines TRBV19 with TRBJ2-3, with 8 nucleotides matching TRBD2. The J segment lost 4 bases and the V segment lost 3 bases, leaving 6 bases of the junction unmatched. Germline CDR1 and CDR2: LNHDA and SQIVND (reference sequence). The CDR3 is 15 amino acids. In DNA form, the CDR3 reads TGTGCCAGTAGTATCTCGGGGGGGCCAGCAGATACGCAGTATTTT. It encodes CASSISGGPADTQYF.

The CDR3 DNA follows: TGCGCCAGCAGCCAAGATCCTACCGGGACGAACTATGGCTACACCTTC. It codes for CASSQDPTGTNYGYTF. The chain uses TRBV4-1 and TRBJ1-2; weak D call: TRBD1 (5 bases). With 0 bases removed from V and 2 bases from J, the gap between germline ends came to 13 bases. The CDR3 spans 16 residues. CDR1 and CDR2 (germline): MGHRA, YSYEKL.